The entry below gives a single TCR beta chain sequence along with its context. Its antigen is not known. This sample was included in a study of regulatory T cells in long-lasting Graves disease. Study at large: In persistent Graves' disease, antithyroid drugs had been taken for over 5 years and TSH receptor antibodies stayed positive.

The authors built TCR beta libraries using iRepertoire HTBI primers and Arm-PCR of CDR3 regions. In the original processing: Analysis of the samples identified 50 to 65 TRBV and 14 TRBJ segments. MiXCR, run by TCRdb on the multiplex PCR reads, gives a single entry per CDR3 protein. The authors' filters were not applied to this entry. This repertoire shows roughly 700,000 distinct CDR3 sequences, about 32% found once; its top ten account for about 40%. General observations from the study: Persistent Graves' patients had lower TCR diversity than newly diagnosed ones.

Time point in this sample: persistent/refractory GD, antithyroid drugs over 5 years with positive TRAb. With RNA extracted from PBMCs as input, the TCR library was made. Sequenced here: peripheral blood mononuclear cells (PBMCs), sampled when the disease was refractory, from a patient treated with antithyroid drugs. The receptor's source is a female donor with Graves disease.

For the CDR3, the DNA is TGTGCCAGCAGCGACTCGGGACTAGCGAGAGGATTGACCCAGTACTTC. Translating it yields CASSDSGLARGLTQYF. The V gene is TRBV11-2, the J gene TRBJ2-5, with 10 bases fitting TRBD2. CDR3 size: 16 residues. The ends lost 5 bases at V and 7 bases at J; junction bases unmatched: 13. Germline-derived CDR1 and CDR2 are SGHAT and FQNNGV. The full variable domain, with the rest looked up from reference TRBV11-2 and TRBJ2-5, is EAGVAQSPRYKIIEKRQSVAFWCNPISGHATLYWYQQILGQGPKLLIQFQNNGVVDDSQLPKDRFSAERLKGVDSTLKIQPAKLEDSAVYLCASSDSGLARGLTQYFGPGTRLLVL.